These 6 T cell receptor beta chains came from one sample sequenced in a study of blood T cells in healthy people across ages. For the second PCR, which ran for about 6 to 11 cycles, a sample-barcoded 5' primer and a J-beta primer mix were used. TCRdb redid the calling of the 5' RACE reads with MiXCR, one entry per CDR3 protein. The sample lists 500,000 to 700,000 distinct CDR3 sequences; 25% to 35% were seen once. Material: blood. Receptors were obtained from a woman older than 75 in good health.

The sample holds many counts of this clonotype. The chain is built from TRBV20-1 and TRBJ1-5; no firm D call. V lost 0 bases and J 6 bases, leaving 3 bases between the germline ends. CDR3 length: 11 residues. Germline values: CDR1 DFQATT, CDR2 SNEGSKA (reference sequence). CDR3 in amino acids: CSARDGQPQHF. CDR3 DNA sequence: TGCAGTGCTAGAGATGGTCAGCCCCAGCATTTT.

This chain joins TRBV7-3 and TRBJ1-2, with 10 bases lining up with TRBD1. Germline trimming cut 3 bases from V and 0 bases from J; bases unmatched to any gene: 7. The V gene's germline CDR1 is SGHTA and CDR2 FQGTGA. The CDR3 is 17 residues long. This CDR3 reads CASSFSRTGGSNYGYTF. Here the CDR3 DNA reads TGTGCCAGCAGCTTTAGCCGGACAGGGGGTTCTAACTATGGCTACACCTTC.

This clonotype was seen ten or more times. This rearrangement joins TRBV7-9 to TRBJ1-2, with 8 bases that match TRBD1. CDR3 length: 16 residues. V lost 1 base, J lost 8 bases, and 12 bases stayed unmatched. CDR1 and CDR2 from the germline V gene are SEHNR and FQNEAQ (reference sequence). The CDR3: CASSLDGQGSAGGYTF. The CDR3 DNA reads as TGTGCCAGCAGCTTAGACGGACAGGGATCCGCGGGAGGCTACACCTTC. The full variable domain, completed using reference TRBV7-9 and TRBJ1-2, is DTGVSQNPRHKITKRGQNVTFRCDPISEHNRLYWYRQTLGQGPEFLTYFQNEAQLEKSRLLSDRFSAERPKGSFSTLEIQRTEQGDSAMYLCASSLDGQGSAGGYTFGSGTRLTVV.

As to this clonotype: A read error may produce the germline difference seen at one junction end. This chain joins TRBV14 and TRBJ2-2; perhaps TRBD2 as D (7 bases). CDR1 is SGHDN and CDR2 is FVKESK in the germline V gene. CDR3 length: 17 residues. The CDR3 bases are TGTGCCAGCAGCCCCACACGGGGGGCCGCTGCCACCCGGGAGCTGTTTTTT. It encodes CASSPTRGAAATRELFF.

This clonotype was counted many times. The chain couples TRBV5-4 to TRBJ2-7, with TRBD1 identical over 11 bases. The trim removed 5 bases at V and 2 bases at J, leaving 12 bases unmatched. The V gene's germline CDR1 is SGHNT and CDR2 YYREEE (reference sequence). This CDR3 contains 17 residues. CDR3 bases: TGTGCCAGCAGGCAGGGGCCACCGGGACAGGGGGCCTACGAGCAGTACTTC. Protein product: CASRQGPPGQGAYEQYF.

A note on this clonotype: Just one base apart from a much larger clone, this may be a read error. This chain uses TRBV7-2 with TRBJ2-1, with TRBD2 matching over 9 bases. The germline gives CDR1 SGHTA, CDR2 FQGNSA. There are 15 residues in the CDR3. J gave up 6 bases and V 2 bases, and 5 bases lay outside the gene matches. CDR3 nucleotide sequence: TGTGCCAGCAGCTTATCCAGCGGGGGGTGCAATGAGCAGTTCTTC. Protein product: CASSLSSGGCNEQFF.